A selection of T cell receptor beta chains follows, all from one sample in a study of T cells in Graves' hyperthyroidism and ophthalmopathy. Each CDR3 protein gets one entry after TCRdb re-called the multiplex PCR reads with MiXCR. The profile covers about 400,000 distinct CDR3 sequences, with around 16% appearing a single time and approximately 7.5% taken by the ten largest. Sample: blood. These receptors all stem from a woman younger than 35 with Graves' hyperthyroidism. CDR3s include the opening cysteine and the closing phenylalanine or tryptophan. Each record gives: CDR3 protein, CDR3 DNA, D gene, clone size, J gene, V gene. D genes are given only for firm matches. Only part of the rows carry a size: once, few, many, or a class if the clone is expanded.

CDR3aa: CASSQGLSDTQYF
CDR3nt: TGTGCCAGCAGTCAAGGACTATCAGATACGCAGTATTTT
d_gene: NA
abundance: many
j_gene: TRBJ2-3
v_gene: TRBV12-3/TRBV12-4

CDR3aa: CASSYDGGGEQFF
CDR3nt: TGTGCCAGCAGTTACGACGGGGGTGGTGAGCAGTTCTTC
d_gene: NA
abundance: NA
j_gene: TRBJ2-1
v_gene: TRBV6-5

CDR3aa: CASRAMGQPQVEQYF
CDR3nt: TGTGCCAGCAGGGCCATGGGACAGCCTCAAGTCGAGCAGTACTTC
d_gene: TRBD1
abundance: many
j_gene: TRBJ2-7
v_gene: TRBV5-5

CDR3aa: CASSNLESGNTIYF
CDR3nt: TGTGCCAGCAGTAACCTCGAATCTGGAAACACCATATATTTT
d_gene: NA
abundance: many
j_gene: TRBJ1-3
v_gene: TRBV12-3/TRBV12-4

CDR3aa: CASRPDNGDEKLFF
CDR3nt: TGTGCCAGCAGGCCTGACAACGGAGATGAAAAACTGTTTTTT
d_gene: NA
abundance: many
j_gene: TRBJ1-4
v_gene: TRBV5-8

CDR3aa: CASSWGGPPGELFF
CDR3nt: TGTGCCAGCAGTTGGGGGGGCCCCCCCGGGGAGCTGTTTTTT
d_gene: NA
abundance: NA
j_gene: TRBJ2-2
v_gene: TRBV2

CDR3aa: CASSSGAGEETQYF
CDR3nt: TGCGCCAGCAGCTCTGGAGCGGGGGAAGAGACCCAGTACTTC
d_gene: TRBD2
abundance: few
j_gene: TRBJ2-5
v_gene: TRBV5-1

CDR3aa: CASSARGGLGEQFF
CDR3nt: TGTGCCAGCAGTGCGCGGGGGGGTCTGGGTGAGCAGTTCTTC
d_gene: TRBD2
abundance: many
j_gene: TRBJ2-1
v_gene: TRBV6-1

CDR3aa: CASSEGPGSSNEQFF
CDR3nt: TGTGCCAGCAGTGAAGGACCCGGGTCTAGCAATGAGCAGTTCTTC
d_gene: NA
abundance: NA
j_gene: TRBJ2-1
v_gene: TRBV6-4

CDR3aa: CSVEPGQDSYEQYF
CDR3nt: TGCAGCGTTGAGCCGGGACAGGACTCCTACGAGCAGTACTTC
d_gene: TRBD1
abundance: NA
j_gene: TRBJ2-7
v_gene: TRBV29-1

CDR3aa: CASHKTRASGTDTQYF
CDR3nt: TGTGCCAGCCACAAAACGAGGGCTAGTGGCACAGATACGCAGTATTTT
d_gene: NA
abundance: NA
j_gene: TRBJ2-3
v_gene: TRBV6-1

CDR3aa: CASSGQGRNTGELFF
CDR3nt: TGTGCCAGCTCTGGACAGGGTAGGAACACCGGGGAGCTGTTTTTT
d_gene: TRBD1
abundance: many
j_gene: TRBJ2-2
v_gene: TRBV2

CDR3aa: CATQGGATGNEQFF
CDR3nt: TGTGCCACGCAGGGAGGAGCTACTGGCAATGAGCAGTTCTTC
d_gene: NA
abundance: many
j_gene: TRBJ2-1
v_gene: TRBV11-3

CDR3aa: CATRTSTNEKLFF
CDR3nt: TGTGCCACGCGGACGTCAACTAATGAAAAACTGTTTTTT
d_gene: NA
abundance: NA
j_gene: TRBJ1-4
v_gene: TRBV10-3

CDR3aa: CASSEALSGGETQYF
CDR3nt: TGTGCCAGCAGTGAAGCGCTTAGCGGGGGTGAGACCCAGTACTTC
d_gene: TRBD2
abundance: many
j_gene: TRBJ2-5
v_gene: TRBV2

CDR3aa: CASSLGPSGGRDTQYF
CDR3nt: TGCGCCAGCAGCTTGGGGCCTAGCGGGGGCAGAGATACGCAGTATTTT
d_gene: TRBD2
abundance: NA
j_gene: TRBJ2-3
v_gene: TRBV5-1

CDR3aa: CASSLAPSGGAYEQYF
CDR3nt: TGTGCCAGCAGTTTGGCTCCTAGCGGGGGGGCGTACGAGCAGTACTTC
d_gene: TRBD2
abundance: NA
j_gene: TRBJ2-7
v_gene: TRBV12-3/TRBV12-4

CDR3aa: CASSVDLFTDTQYF
CDR3nt: TGTGCCAGCAGCGTAGACCTATTCACAGATACGCAGTATTTT
d_gene: NA
abundance: NA
j_gene: TRBJ2-3
v_gene: TRBV9

CDR3aa: CASSGQVEETQYF
CDR3nt: TGTGCCAGCAGTGGACAGGTGGAGGAGACCCAGTACTTC
d_gene: TRBD1
abundance: many
j_gene: TRBJ2-5
v_gene: TRBV12-3/TRBV12-4

CDR3aa: CSASSGGSTDTQYF
CDR3nt: TGCAGCGCATCTAGCGGGGGGAGCACAGATACGCAGTATTTT
d_gene: TRBD2
abundance: NA
j_gene: TRBJ2-3
v_gene: TRBV29-1

CDR3aa: CASRLAGYEQYF
CDR3nt: TGTGCCAGCAGGCTAGCGGGATACGAGCAGTACTTC
d_gene: TRBD2
abundance: many
j_gene: TRBJ2-7
v_gene: TRBV2

CDR3aa: CASSYSMGEVKKLFF
CDR3nt: TGTGCCAGCAGTTACTCGATGGGAGAGGTCAAAAAACTGTTTTTT
d_gene: NA
abundance: NA
j_gene: TRBJ1-4
v_gene: TRBV6-6

CDR3aa: CASSTIDRGTDTQYF
CDR3nt: TGTGCCAGCAGTACCATCGACAGGGGTACAGATACGCAGTATTTT
d_gene: TRBD1
abundance: many
j_gene: TRBJ2-3
v_gene: TRBV2

CDR3aa: CASSLAGEGEEKLFF
CDR3nt: TGCGCCAGCAGCTTGGCCGGGGAAGGGGAGGAAAAACTGTTTTTT
d_gene: NA
abundance: NA
j_gene: TRBJ1-4
v_gene: TRBV5-1

CDR3aa: CASSESRDGANVLTF
CDR3nt: TGTGCCAGCAGTGAATCCCGTGACGGGGCCAACGTCCTGACTTTC
d_gene: NA
abundance: many
j_gene: TRBJ2-6
v_gene: TRBV25-1

CDR3aa: CASSSSSLPVPLHF
CDR3nt: TGTGCCAGTAGTTCTTCGTCGCTTCCGGTGCCCCTCCACTTT
d_gene: NA
abundance: NA
j_gene: TRBJ1-6
v_gene: TRBV19

CDR3aa: CASSDVAYTQYF
CDR3nt: TGTGCCAGCAGTGATGTGGCTTATACGCAGTATTTT
d_gene: NA
abundance: NA
j_gene: TRBJ2-3
v_gene: TRBV6-1

CDR3aa: CASSPWPSGDGQYF
CDR3nt: TGTGCCAGCAGCCCTTGGCCGAGCGGGGATGGGCAGTACTTC
d_gene: TRBD2
abundance: many
j_gene: TRBJ2-7
v_gene: TRBV14

CDR3aa: CASSPPKGQGLEQFF
CDR3nt: TGTGCCAGCAGCCCCCCTAAGGGACAGGGACTTGAGCAGTTCTTC
d_gene: TRBD1
abundance: few
j_gene: TRBJ2-1
v_gene: TRBV7-6

CDR3aa: CASSDGYSGANVLTF
CDR3nt: TGTGCCAGCTCGGACGGTTACTCTGGGGCCAACGTCCTGACTTTC
d_gene: NA
abundance: many
j_gene: TRBJ2-6
v_gene: TRBV18

CDR3aa: CASSVSLTYNEQFF
CDR3nt: TGTGCCAGCAGTGTCTCACTGACCTACAATGAGCAGTTCTTC
d_gene: NA
abundance: many
j_gene: TRBJ2-1
v_gene: TRBV2

CDR3aa: CASSQDKTSGHQIANYEQYF
CDR3nt: TGCGCCAGCAGCCAAGATAAGACTAGCGGGCATCAAATCGCGAACTACGAGCAGTACTTC
d_gene: TRBD2
abundance: once
j_gene: TRBJ2-7
v_gene: TRBV7-9

CDR3aa: CAWSVIGGARSPLHF
CDR3nt: TGTGCCTGGAGTGTAATAGGGGGGGCGCGTTCACCCCTCCACTTT
d_gene: NA
abundance: many
j_gene: TRBJ1-6
v_gene: TRBV30

CDR3aa: CASSSEGGGATNEKLFF
CDR3nt: TGTGCCAGCAGCTCGGAGGGGGGAGGCGCAACTAATGAAAAACTGTTTTTT
d_gene: NA
abundance: many
j_gene: TRBJ1-4
v_gene: TRBV5-8

CDR3aa: CASGTGGGELFF
CDR3nt: TGTGCCAGCGGGACAGGGGGCGGGGAGCTGTTTTTT
d_gene: TRBD1
abundance: many
j_gene: TRBJ2-2
v_gene: TRBV7-3

CDR3aa: CASSPAMQQGEQYF
CDR3nt: TGTGCCAGCTCACCGGCGATGCAACAGGGGGAGCAGTACTTC
d_gene: TRBD1
abundance: many
j_gene: TRBJ2-7
v_gene: TRBV18

CDR3aa: CSARGTGADQPQHF
CDR3nt: TGCAGTGCTAGAGGGACAGGGGCCGATCAGCCCCAGCATTTT
d_gene: TRBD1
abundance: many
j_gene: TRBJ1-5
v_gene: TRBV20-1

CDR3aa: CASRRNRGTDTQYF
CDR3nt: TGTGCCAGCCGGCGGAACAGGGGCACAGATACGCAGTATTTT
d_gene: NA
abundance: many
j_gene: TRBJ2-3
v_gene: TRBV18

CDR3aa: CASSYSIGDEAFF
CDR3nt: TGTGCCAGCAGTTACTCGATCGGGGATGAAGCTTTCTTT
d_gene: NA
abundance: few
j_gene: TRBJ1-1
v_gene: TRBV6-5

CDR3aa: CAISEPARNNEQFF
CDR3nt: TGTGCCATCAGTGAGCCGGCCCGGAACAATGAGCAGTTCTTC
d_gene: NA
abundance: many
j_gene: TRBJ2-1
v_gene: TRBV10-3

CDR3aa: CASSYPAAGDTDTQYF
CDR3nt: TGTGCCAGCAGCTACCCCGCTGCGGGGGACACAGATACGCAGTATTTT
d_gene: TRBD2
abundance: many
j_gene: TRBJ2-3
v_gene: TRBV6-2/TRBV6-3

CDR3aa: CASSLGELYNEQFF
CDR3nt: TGCGCCAGCAGCTTGGGGGAGCTATACAATGAGCAGTTCTTC
d_gene: NA
abundance: many
j_gene: TRBJ2-1
v_gene: TRBV5-1

CDR3aa: CASSPTGTGAEKLFF
CDR3nt: TGTGCCAGCAGTCCAACCGGGACAGGGGCTGAAAAACTGTTTTTT
d_gene: TRBD1
abundance: few
j_gene: TRBJ1-4
v_gene: TRBV9

CDR3aa: CASSYTDREKLFF
CDR3nt: TGTGCCAGCAGCTATACCGATAGGGAAAAACTGTTTTTT
d_gene: NA
abundance: NA
j_gene: TRBJ1-4
v_gene: TRBV7-9

CDR3aa: CASSGGGTSADTQYF
CDR3nt: TGTGCCAGCAGTGGCGGAGGAACCTCGGCAGATACGCAGTATTTT
d_gene: NA
abundance: NA
j_gene: TRBJ2-3
v_gene: TRBV6-2/TRBV6-3

CDR3aa: CASSSGTSGRVDNEQFF
CDR3nt: TGTGCCAGCAGCTCAGGGACTAGCGGGAGGGTCGACAATGAGCAGTTCTTC
d_gene: TRBD2
abundance: many
j_gene: TRBJ2-1
v_gene: TRBV7-9

CDR3aa: CASSLVLGGREQFF
CDR3nt: TGTGCCAGCAGCTTAGTTCTAGGGGGAAGGGAGCAGTTCTTC
d_gene: NA
abundance: few
j_gene: TRBJ2-1
v_gene: TRBV7-8

CDR3aa: CASSPTNGQDYGYTF
CDR3nt: TGTGCCAGCAGCCCCACCAATGGCCAGGACTATGGCTACACCTTC
d_gene: NA
abundance: few
j_gene: TRBJ1-2
v_gene: TRBV5-8

CDR3aa: CSAGGRLAGTDTQYF
CDR3nt: TGCAGTGCCGGGGGGCGACTAGCGGGAACAGATACGCAGTATTTT
d_gene: TRBD2
abundance: many
j_gene: TRBJ2-3
v_gene: TRBV20-1

CDR3aa: CAISESAGSKDEQYF
CDR3nt: TGTGCCATCAGTGAGTCTGCCGGGAGTAAGGACGAGCAGTACTTC
d_gene: NA
abundance: many
j_gene: TRBJ2-7
v_gene: TRBV10-3

CDR3aa: CASSYENLDEQFF
CDR3nt: TGTGCCAGCAGCTATGAAAATTTGGATGAGCAGTTCTTC
d_gene: NA
abundance: few
j_gene: TRBJ2-1
v_gene: TRBV7-9

CDR3aa: CASFKTNYGYTF
CDR3nt: TGTGCCAGCTTTAAAACAAACTATGGCTACACCTTC
d_gene: NA
abundance: many
j_gene: TRBJ1-2
v_gene: TRBV7-9

CDR3aa: CASSLNRGIPLHF
CDR3nt: TGTGCCAGCAGTTTAAACAGAGGGATACCCCTCCACTTT
d_gene: NA
abundance: many
j_gene: TRBJ1-6
v_gene: TRBV12-3/TRBV12-4

CDR3aa: CASSPTVLAGVTVGDTQYF
CDR3nt: TGTGCCAGCAGCCCCACCGTCCTAGCGGGGGTCACTGTGGGGGATACGCAGTATTTT
d_gene: TRBD2
abundance: many
j_gene: TRBJ2-3
v_gene: TRBV7-8

CDR3aa: CATSSPGGTDTQYF
CDR3nt: TGTGCCACTAGTTCCCCCGGCGGCACAGATACGCAGTATTTT
d_gene: NA
abundance: NA
j_gene: TRBJ2-3
v_gene: TRBV24-1

CDR3aa: CASSLSAGASSYGYTF
CDR3nt: TGTGCCAGCAGTTTATCGGCAGGGGCCTCTTCCTATGGCTACACCTTC
d_gene: NA
abundance: many
j_gene: TRBJ1-2
v_gene: TRBV12-3/TRBV12-4

CDR3aa: CASSLATGRETQYF
CDR3nt: TGTGCCAGCAGCTTAGCGACGGGGCGCGAGACCCAGTACTTC
d_gene: NA
abundance: many
j_gene: TRBJ2-5
v_gene: TRBV7-9

CDR3aa: CASSPQDVSSYEQYF
CDR3nt: TGTGCCAGCAGCCCCCAGGACGTAAGCTCCTACGAGCAGTACTTC
d_gene: NA
abundance: many
j_gene: TRBJ2-7
v_gene: TRBV3-1